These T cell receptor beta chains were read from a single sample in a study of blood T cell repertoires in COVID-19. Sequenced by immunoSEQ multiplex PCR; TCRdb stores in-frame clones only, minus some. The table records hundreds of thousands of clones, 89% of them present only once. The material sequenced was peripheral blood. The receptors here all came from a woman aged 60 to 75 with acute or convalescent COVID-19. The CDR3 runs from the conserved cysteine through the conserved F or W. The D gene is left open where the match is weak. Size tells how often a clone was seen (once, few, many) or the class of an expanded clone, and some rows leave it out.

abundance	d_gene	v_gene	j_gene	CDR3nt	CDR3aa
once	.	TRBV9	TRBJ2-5	TGTGCCAGCAGCGAGGGGGAACACCCTCCACGAGAGACCCAGTACTTC	CASSEGEHPPRETQYF
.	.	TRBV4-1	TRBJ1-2	TGCGCCAGCAGCCACCCAGGGATTAACTATGGCTACACCTTC	CASSHPGINYGYTF
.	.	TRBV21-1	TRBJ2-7	TGTGCCAGCAGCAAAAGGTCGGTGACTAGCGGGAGGTCGGATTTGGCTTCCTCCTACGAGCAGTACTTC	CASSKRSVTSGRSDLASSYEQYF
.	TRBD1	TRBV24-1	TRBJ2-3	TGTGCCACCAGTGATCCACCGGGACAGAACACAGATACGCAGTATTTT	CATSDPPGQNTDTQYF
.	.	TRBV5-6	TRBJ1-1	TGTGCCAGCAGCTTAGCGGGGGCGTACACTGAAGCTTTCTTT	CASSLAGAYTEAFF
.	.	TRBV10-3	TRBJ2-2	TGTGCCATCAGTCCCACCGTTCCGGGGAAAATCACCGGGGAGCTGTTTTTT	CAISPTVPGKITGELFF
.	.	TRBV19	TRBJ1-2	TGTGCCAGTAGTCCGCGACCGGGACTTCCATCCGGCTACACCTTC	CASSPRPGLPSGYTF
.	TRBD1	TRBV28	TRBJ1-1	TGTGCCAGCAGTGAACAGGGGCGGCCTGAAGCTTTCTTT	CASSEQGRPEAFF
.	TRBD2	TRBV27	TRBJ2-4	TGTGCCAGCAGTACGGTAGCGGGGTCCTGGAACATTCAGTACTTC	CASSTVAGSWNIQYF
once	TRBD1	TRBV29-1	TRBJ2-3	TGCAGCGCAAGGGAACAGGGGGCAGATACGCAGTATTTT	CSAREQGADTQYF
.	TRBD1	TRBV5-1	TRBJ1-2	TGCGCCAGCAGCCAAGGACAGGAAAACTATGGCTACACCTTC	CASSQGQENYGYTF
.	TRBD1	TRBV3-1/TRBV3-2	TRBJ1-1	TGTGCCAGCAGACAGGGGGCCACGGCTTTCTTT	CASRQGATAFF
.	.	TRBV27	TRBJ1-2	TGTGCCACCAAGACAGGCAGCAACTATGGCTACACCTTC	CATKTGSNYGYTF
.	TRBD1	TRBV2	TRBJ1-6	TGTGCCAGCAATGACAGGGAAGGTTCACCCCTCCACTTT	CASNDREGSPLHF
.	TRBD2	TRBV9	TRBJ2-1	TGTGCCATCGCAAGGGGGCTAGCGGGAGACAATGAGCAGTTCTTC	CAIARGLAGDNEQFF
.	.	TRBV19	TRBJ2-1	TGTGCCAGTAGCCTGACAGAAAACAATGAGCAGTTCTTC	CASSLTENNEQFF
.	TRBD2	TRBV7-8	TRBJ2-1	TGTGCCAGCAGCTTAGCCCCCTTCGGCGGGAGGGCCCATGAGCAGTTCTTC	CASSLAPFGGRAHEQFF
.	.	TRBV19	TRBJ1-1	TGTGCCAGTAGTAGGCCAAGGGTGGACAGCCTCAACACTGAAGCTTTCTTT	CASSRPRVDSLNTEAFF
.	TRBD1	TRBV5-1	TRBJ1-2	TGCGCCAGCAGCTTGGAAGGGTTTGACAGGGGACGGCTTGGCTACACCTTC	CASSLEGFDRGRLGYTF
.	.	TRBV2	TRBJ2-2	TGTGCCAGCAAGAATAGCGGTAACACCGGGGAGCTGTTTTTT	CASKNSGNTGELFF
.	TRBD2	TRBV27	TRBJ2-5	TGTGCCAGCAGTTTATTGGGACTAGCGGGAGGGGAGACCCAGTACTTC	CASSLLGLAGGETQYF
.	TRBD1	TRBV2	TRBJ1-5	TGTGCCAGCAGCTGGGGACAGTCAGGACAGCCCCAGCATTTT	CASSWGQSGQPQHF
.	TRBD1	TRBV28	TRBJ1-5	TGTGCCAGCAGCACAGGGGTGAGTCAGCCCCAGCATTTT	CASSTGVSQPQHF
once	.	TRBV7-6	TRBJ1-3	TGTGCCAGCAGCTCGATTCGGACTGACCTCTCTGGAAACACCATATATTTT	CASSSIRTDLSGNTIYF
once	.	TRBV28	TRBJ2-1	TGTGCCAGCAGTTTACCTCGACAGTACAATGAGCAGTTCTTC	CASSLPRQYNEQFF
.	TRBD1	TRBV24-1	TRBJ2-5	TGTGCCACCAGTCGGGACAGGGGAATGGAGGAGACCCAGTACTTC	CATSRDRGMEETQYF
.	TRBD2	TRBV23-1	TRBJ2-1	TGCGCCAGCAGTCCGTGGACTAGCGGGAGGGATAACTACTCCTACAATGAGCAGTTCTTC	CASSPWTSGRDNYSYNEQFF
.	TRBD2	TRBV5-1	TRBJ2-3	TGCGCCAGCAGCTTGGGTACGGGGGGTATGGCAGATACGCAGTATTTT	CASSLGTGGMADTQYF
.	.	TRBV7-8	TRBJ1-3	TGTGCCAGCAGCTTGTCTAGCGTGGCCGGAAACACCATATATTTT	CASSLSSVAGNTIYF
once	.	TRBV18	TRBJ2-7	TGTGCCAGCTCTCACTCGGCGGATTACTACGAGCAGTACTTC	CASSHSADYYEQYF
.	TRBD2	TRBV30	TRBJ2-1	TGTGCCTGGAGTGTACGAACTAGCGGGCCGATTCACTCCTACAATGAGCAGTTCTTC	CAWSVRTSGPIHSYNEQFF
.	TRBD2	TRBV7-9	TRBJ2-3	TGTGCCAGCAGCCCGGGACTAGCGGGAGCGGCAGATACGCAGTATTTT	CASSPGLAGAADTQYF
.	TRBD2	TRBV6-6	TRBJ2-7	TGTGCCAGCAGTTACTCGATAGCAGCGGGGGGCCACGAGCAGTACTTC	CASSYSIAAGGHEQYF
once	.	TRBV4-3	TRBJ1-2	TGCGCCAGCAGCCAAGAAGCCGTGGCAGGGTCGGCTGGCTACACCTTC	CASSQEAVAGSAGYTF
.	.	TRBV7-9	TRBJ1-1	TGTGCCAGCAGTCCTTTGAACACTGAAGCTTTCTTT	CASSPLNTEAFF
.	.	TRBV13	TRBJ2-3	TGTGCCAGCGAGACTTACCCCACAGATACGCAGTATTTT	CASETYPTDTQYF
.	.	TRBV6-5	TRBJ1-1	TGTGCCAGCAGTTACGTGACCAGCGGGGGGAACACTGAAGCTTTCTTT	CASSYVTSGGNTEAFF
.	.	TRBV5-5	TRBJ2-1	TGTGCCAGCAGGGCGGAGGTCTCCTACAATGAGCAGTTCTTC	CASRAEVSYNEQFF
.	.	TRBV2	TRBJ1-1	TGTGCCAGCAGCCTCCGCGGGGGGCAGACCCGAAGGGACACTGAAGCTTTCTTT	CASSLRGGQTRRDTEAFF
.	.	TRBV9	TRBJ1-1	TGTGCCAGCAGAGCAGGCGGGTACGGGAACACTGAAGCTTTCTTT	CASRAGGYGNTEAFF
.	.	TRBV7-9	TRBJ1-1	TGTGCCAGCAGCTTAGATGGGTCGGGGTACACTGAAGCTTTCTTT	CASSLDGSGYTEAFF
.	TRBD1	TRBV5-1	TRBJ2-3	TGCGCCAGCAGCATAGGGACAGGTAATGAGTGGTATTTT	CASSIGTGNEWYF
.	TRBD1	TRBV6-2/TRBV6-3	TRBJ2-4	TGTGCCAGCAGCCGGACAGGGGAGAACATTCAGTACTTC	CASSRTGENIQYF
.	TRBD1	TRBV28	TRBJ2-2	TGTGCCAGCAGTCCCCCGGGACAGGGCGGAACCGGGGAGCTGTTTTTT	CASSPPGQGGTGELFF
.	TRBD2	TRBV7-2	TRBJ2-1	TGTGCCAGCAGCTTAGCGCTGAGCGGGGGGGGGAACAATGAGCAGTTCTTC	CASSLALSGGGNNEQFF
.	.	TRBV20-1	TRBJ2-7	TGCAGTTACGAGGGGAGGAACGAGCAGTACTTC	CSYEGRNEQYF
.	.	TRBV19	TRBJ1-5	TGTGCCAGTAGTATAACCCCGGAGGGGAATCAGCCCCAGCATTTT	CASSITPEGNQPQHF
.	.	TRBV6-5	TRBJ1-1	TGTGCCAGCAGTCCGGCCCGCGGGGTGGCTGAAGCTTTCTTT	CASSPARGVAEAFF
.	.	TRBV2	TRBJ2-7	TGTGCCAGCAACAGGGTAATGGGATACGAGCAGTACTTC	CASNRVMGYEQYF
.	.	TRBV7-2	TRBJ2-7	TGTGCCAGCAGCTTATCTGCAGGGATCCACGAGCAGTACTTC	CASSLSAGIHEQYF
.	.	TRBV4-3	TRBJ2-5	TGCGCCAGCAGCCAAGATGCGGGCCCCACGGAGACCCAGTACTTC	CASSQDAGPTETQYF
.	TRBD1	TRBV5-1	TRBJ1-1	TGCGCCAGCAGCGTGAACAGGGGGGCGAACACTGAAGCTTTCTTT	CASSVNRGANTEAFF
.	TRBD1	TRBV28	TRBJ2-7	TGTGCCAGCAGTCCCGCCGGGACAGGGATGTACGAGCAGTACTTC	CASSPAGTGMYEQYF
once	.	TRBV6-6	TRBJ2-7	TGTGCCAGCCAATTGGGGGGTGGGGGTTCCTACGAGCAGTACTTC	CASQLGGGGSYEQYF
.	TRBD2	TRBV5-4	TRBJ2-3	TGTGCCAGCAGCCCTCTGTCGGGGGGTGTAGATACGCAGTATTTT	CASSPLSGGVDTQYF